This T cell receptor (beta chain) was documented in a study of CD8+ T cells in alopecia areata (dated by TCRdb to between 2018 and 2020). The study in broad terms: The study used high-throughput TCRbeta sequencing to examine T cell clonal expansion in alopecia areata, in both the C3H/HeJ mouse model and human patients. Clonality in the scalp was compared among normal scalp (n=4), patchy alopecia areata scalp (n=8), and alopecia totalis/universalis scalp (n=8). The RNA source kit depended on sample type: the PAXgene miRNA kit for fixed scalp, the miRNeasy kit for PBMCs, and the RNeasy kit for mouse skin. Human TCRbeta sequencing covered scalp tissue and sorted CD4+ and CD8+ peripheral blood T cells from patchy and totalis/universalis alopecia areata patients and healthy controls. Amplification of TCRbeta CDR3 regions was done by immunoSEQ multiplex PCR using 35 Vbeta forward primers and 13 Jbeta reverse primers.

Of note for this clone: This receptor's antigen is unknown. Qualities for individual bases were not recorded, and no much larger clone is one base off.

PBMCs were separated by density centrifugation and stained for CD3, CD4 and CD8, after which CD4+ and CD8+ T cells were sorted on a FACSAria. Scalp biopsies and blood samples were provided by unaffected controls. Receptor amplification or capture employed the immunoSEQ multiplex PCR assay. RNA was extracted from all samples and reverse transcribed into cDNA, which served as template for TCR sequencing. SuperScript III was used to make first-strand cDNA, primed with a 2:1 mix of oligo-dT and random hexamers. A synthetic immune receptor repertoire was used to measure amplification bias, and any remaining bias was corrected computationally. The paper's data handling went like this. Raw reads were preprocessed for error removal, and CDR3 was defined according to IMGT conventions as running from the conserved cysteine to phenylalanine. Clonality was calculated as 1 minus Shannon entropy normalized by log2 of the number of productive unique TCRs. Whether scalp clones were CD4 or CD8 was inferred by matching scalp TCRbeta sequences against CD4 and CD8 repertoires sorted from blood. The table was pulled from immuneACCESS by TCRdb, which kept in-frame rearrangements only. Such tables lose some clones; where checked, under half of the loss comes from unresolved V genes, and the rest has no known cause. V and J calls and clone size are as listed in that table; D and trimming were resolved from the DNA. A total of about 140,000 clones appear in this sample, approximately 60% of them only once. About 4.9% of the sample is held by the ten biggest clonotypes.

Per the germline V gene, SQVTM is the CDR1 and ANQGSEA is the CDR2. Reading from cysteine to phenylalanine, the CDR3 counts 14 amino acids. The sequence is cut down to CDR3 DNA, 42 bases in frame from base 1. V is pared back by 4 bases and J by 3 bases, with 15 bases lying between the germline termini. Results the study describes overall, beyond this receptor: Scalp TCR repertoire analysis is complicated because resident alphabeta T cells in normal human skin are also sequenced, whereas mouse skin is dominated by gammadelta T cells. Higher clonality and more expanded CD8+ clones were observed in lesional scalp than in normal scalp, particularly in alopecia totalis/universalis, a finding suggestive of antigenic drive. Shared TCR sequences between patients were less evident than in mice, which may be partly attributable to HLA diversity in the patient population.

The specimen was CD4+ T cells sorted from blood. This clonotype originated in a human donor in good health. Recombination linked TRBV29-1 to TRBJ1-2; the D gene assignment is ambiguous. The DNA sequence is as follows: TGCAGCGTTGGTTGGTCGCGGTTTGACTATGGCTACACCTTC. Translated, this is CSVGWSRFDYGYTF.